The 29 T cell receptor beta chains below were found in one sample sequenced in a study of T cell repertoires in cytomegalovirus infection. TCRdb reprocessed the reads via MiXCR and lists one record per CDR3 protein. This sample has about 150,000 distinct CDR3 sequences, with more than 30% found just once. No antigens are known for them. The material was CD8+ T cells from cultured PBMCs, obtained from culture after CMV antigen stimulation. The receptors come from a human donor in good health (CMV status not recorded). Some clones in this sample may be carry-over from other donors' samples.

This clonotype was detected only once. V is TRBV5-1 and J is TRBJ2-2; D gene uncertain. Looked up from germline, CDR1 is SGHRS and CDR2 is YFSETQ. CDR3 size: 15 residues. Deletions cut 0 bases from V and 5 bases from J, with 11 bases between. CDR3 sequence: CASSLEGTNTGELFF. CDR3 DNA: TGCGCCAGCAGCTTGGAGGGTACCAATACCGGGGAGCTGTTTTTT.

This clonotype was picked up many times. The rearrangement joins TRBV12-3 or TRBV12-4 to TRBJ1-1; D remains unclear. Between the trimmed V and J ends, which lost 8 bases and 1 base, there was a span of 11 bases. The CDR3 is 13 residues long. The CDR3 loop is CASSFRENTEAFF. CDR3 sequence (DNA): TGTGCCAGCTCGTTTAGGGAGAACACTGAAGCTTTCTTT.

The rearrangement joins TRBV12-3 or TRBV12-4 to TRBJ2-7; D is unclear. V was cut by 3 bases and J by 1 base, with 7 bases left in between. The CDR3 runs 13 residues. The CDR3 protein is CASSLVLSYEQYF. The DNA of the CDR3 is TGTGCCAGCAGTTTGGTCCTTTCCTACGAGCAGTACTTC.

This chain joins TRBV7-3 and TRBJ1-1; D remains unclear. Trimming stripped 5 bases from V and 2 bases from J, with 9 bases between. The germline V gene has CDR1 SGHTA and CDR2 FQGTGA. The CDR3 contains 13 residues. DNA for the CDR3: TGTGCCAGCAGCAGAGACGGAAACACTGAAGCTTTCTTT. Its protein product is CASSRDGNTEAFF.

This clonotype has ten or more counts. This chain joins TRBV11-2 and TRBJ2-1; 8 nucleotides align to TRBD2. Losses at the gene ends were 5 bases for V and 5 bases for J; bases not matched to a gene: 8. Germline lookup yields CDR1 SGHAT and CDR2 FQNNGV. The CDR3 spans 15 residues. CDR3 loop: CASSPSGGGNNEQFF. The CDR3 coding sequence is TGTGCCAGCAGCCCTTCCGGGGGGGGGAACAATGAGCAGTTCTTC.

This clonotype appeared a few times. The rearrangement joins TRBV27 to TRBJ2-1; 10 bases are a match to TRBD2. Germline V lookup: CDR1 MNHEY, CDR2 SMNVEV (reference sequence). After removal of 2 bases from V and 9 bases from J, the junction contained 10 bases not matched to a gene. This CDR3 has 16 amino acids. The CDR3: CASSLKAGGSFGEQFF. CDR3 coding DNA: TGTGCCAGCAGTTTAAAAGCGGGGGGGTCTTTCGGTGAGCAGTTCTTC.

The table lists this clonotype with a few counts. The chain carries TRBV4-1 and TRBJ2-3; D is unresolved. The CDR3 runs to 13 residues. Trimming took off 2 bases at V and 6 bases at J, with 9 bases between the two ends. The germline V gene encodes CDR1 MGHRA and CDR2 YSYEKL. The CDR3 coding sequence is TGCGCCAGCAGCCAACACCAAACGGATACGCAGTATTTT. Translating gives CASSQHQTDTQYF.

This rearrangement joins TRBV27 to TRBJ2-5; D may be TRBD1 (6 bases). The germline V and J ends were trimmed by 5 bases and 4 bases, with 14 bases remaining between them. Germline V gives CDR1 MNHEY, CDR2 SMNVEV (reference sequence). This CDR3 has 14 amino acids. The CDR3 protein is CASSPGQMGETQYF. CDR3 DNA: TGTGCCAGCAGTCCTGGACAGATGGGAGAGACCCAGTACTTC.

This clonotype was detected ten times or more. J is TRBJ2-2 and V is TRBV7-6; 10 positions match TRBD1. The CDR3 has 19 residues. J was trimmed by 0 bases and V by 5 bases; bases with no gene match: 12. Per germline, CDR1 SGHVS and CDR2 FNYEAQ. CDR3 loop: CASSLPGQGSPSNTGELFF. Written as DNA, the CDR3 is TGTGCCAGCAGCCTCCCGGGACAGGGGAGCCCGTCGAACACCGGGGAGCTGTTTTTT.

V usage is TRBV27 and J usage is TRBJ2-1, with 9 bases that match TRBD2. The CDR3 covers 15 residues. Losses at the gene ends were 7 bases for V and 7 bases for J; bases not matched to a gene: 11. CDR1 and CDR2 (germline): MNHEY, SMNVEV (reference sequence). The CDR3 region is CASISGGGDANEQFF. DNA for the CDR3: TGTGCCAGCATCAGCGGCGGGGGGGATGCGAATGAGCAGTTCTTC.

This clonotype was seen once. This chain connects TRBV27 to TRBJ2-1; 9 bases agree with TRBD1. This CDR3 is 15 amino acids long. Unmatched junction bases numbered 1, after V lost 2 bases and J lost 2 bases. The germline V gene has CDR1 MNHEY and CDR2 SMNVEV (reference sequence). CDR3 DNA: TGTGCCAGCAGTTTAGGGACAGGGACCTACAATGAGCAGTTCTTC. As protein: CASSLGTGTYNEQFF.

Ten or more counts support this clonotype. The chain employs TRBV9 and TRBJ2-7; TRBD1 or TRBD2 may be the D gene (5 bases each). Germline values: CDR1 SGDLS, CDR2 YYNGEE. The V gene lost 3 bases and the J gene lost 0 bases, with 13 bases spanning the gap. The CDR3 length is 15 residues. CDR3 nucleotides: TGTGCCAGCAGCGCAGGGTTGGGGAGCTCCTACGAGCAGTACTTC. It specifies CASSAGLGSSYEQYF.

In this sample, this clonotype turned up many times. This chain links TRBV4-1 with TRBJ1-4, with a possible D match to TRBD1 (6 bases). Trimming removed 4 bases at V and 7 bases at J, with 13 bases between. The CDR3 consists of 14 residues. CDR1 is MGHRA and CDR2 is YSYEKL in the germline V gene. Here the CDR3 reads CASSPLDSSEKLFF. CDR3 bases: TGCGCCAGCAGCCCATTGGACAGTTCTGAAAAACTGTTTTTT.

The chain is built from TRBV20-1 and TRBJ1-5; D is undetermined. CDR3 length equals 13 residues. In germline, CDR1 is DFQATT, CDR2 SNEGSKA (reference sequence). The V gene lost 0 bases and the J gene lost 6 bases, with 9 bases spanning the gap. The CDR3 nucleotides read TGCAGTGCTAGAGACCCTACCAGTCAGCCCCAGCATTTT. Protein: CSARDPTSQPQHF.

This chain joins TRBV13 and TRBJ2-1; no clear D. CDR3 size: 13 residues. The V end was cut by 3 bases, the J end by 10 bases, with 13 bases between. Looked up from germline, CDR1 is PRHDT and CDR2 is FYEKMQ (reference sequence). Written as DNA, the CDR3 is TGTGCCAGCAGCTTGGATTCCAAGGGCGAGCAGTTCTTC. As protein: CASSLDSKGEQFF.

This clonotype turned up a few times. The chain recombines TRBV7-9 with TRBJ2-1; D gene uncertain. The V and J ends lost 1 base and 6 bases respectively, with 13 bases between them. The CDR3 covers 15 residues. Germline V gene data show CDR1 as SEHNR and CDR2 as FQNEAQ (reference sequence). The CDR3 DNA is TGTGCCAGCAGCTTAGGTCGGAAGGCCACCAATGAGCAGTTCTTC. Protein sequence: CASSLGRKATNEQFF.

This rearrangement joins TRBV11-2 to TRBJ2-1; 9 bases fit TRBD2. This CDR3 contains 16 residues. Per the germline V gene, CDR1 is SGHAT and CDR2 is FQNNGV. V trimming: 2 bases; J trimming: 4 bases; junction bases outside the gene matches: 6. DNA of the CDR3: TGTGCCAGCAGCTTATTTAGCGGGGGAAATTACAATGAGCAGTTCTTC. The encoded protein is CASSLFSGGNYNEQFF.

This clonotype was seen many times. The chain recombines TRBV7-6 with TRBJ1-6; no reliable D call. The CDR3 extends over 16 amino acids. Germline V lookup: CDR1 SGHVS, CDR2 FNYEAQ. Trimming removed 0 bases from V and 2 bases from J, with 8 bases in between. CDR3 amino acids: CASSLADSTYNSPLHF. In nucleotides, the CDR3 is TGTGCCAGCAGCTTAGCGGATTCCACCTATAATTCACCCCTCCACTTT.

The chain joins TRBV20-1 to TRBJ2-3, with D perhaps TRBD2 (5 bases). The length of the CDR3 is 14 residues. CDR1 is DFQATT, CDR2 SNEGSKA, per germline (reference sequence). The V gene lost 3 bases and the J gene lost 4 bases, with 14 bases spanning the gap. The CDR3 region is CSASGVIDSDTQYF. In nucleotides, the CDR3 is TGCAGTGCTAGCGGGGTAATAGACTCAGATACGCAGTATTTT.

The sample holds a few counts of this clonotype. This rearrangement joins TRBV19 to TRBJ2-1, with 10 nucleotides matching TRBD2. The CDR3 is 17 amino acids. Looked up from germline, CDR1 is LNHDA and CDR2 is SQIVND (reference sequence). Unmatched junction bases numbered 10, after V lost 5 bases and J lost 3 bases. Written as DNA, the CDR3 is TGTGCCAGTAGTGGTGCTAGCGGGGGCCCCAGCTACAATGAGCAGTTCTTC. Its translation is CASSGASGGPSYNEQFF.

CDR3 sequence (DNA): TGTGCCAGCAGCCGATCCGGGACTAGCGGATTCAATGAGCAGTTCTTC. This codes for CASSRSGTSGFNEQFF. V gene TRBV14 combines with J gene TRBJ2-1, with 11 positions matching TRBD2. CDR1 and CDR2 (germline): SGHDN, FVKESK. Trimming cost V 4 bases and J 6 bases; bases outside gene matches: 8. This CDR3 region has 16 residues. The full variable domain, with the rest looked up from reference TRBV14 and TRBJ2-1, is EAGVTQFPSHSVIEKGQTVTLRCDPISGHDNLYWYRRVMGKEIKFLLHFVKESKQDESGMPNNRFLAERTGGTYSTLKVQPAELEDSGVYFCASSRSGTSGFNEQFFGPGTRLTVL.

This sequence joins TRBV7-7 and TRBJ2-1; the D is unclear. Germline CDR1 is SSHAT and CDR2 is FNYEAQ (reference sequence). The V end was cut by 2 bases, the J end by 8 bases, with 10 bases between. There are 13 residues in the CDR3. This CDR3 reads CASSLSLDDEQFF. For the CDR3, the DNA is TGTGCCAGCAGCTTAAGCCTAGATGATGAGCAGTTCTTC.

This clonotype came up a few times. V usage is TRBV6-6 and J usage is TRBJ2-7, with 7 bases aligning to TRBD1. V lost 4 bases and J lost 3; bases outside the gene matches: 12. The CDR3 has 16 amino acids. Germline V lookup: CDR1 MNHNY, CDR2 SVGAGI (reference sequence). The CDR3, as DNA: TGTGCCAGCAGTTCCCTAGGACAGGAAAGTCTCTACGAGCAGTACTTC. Protein: CASSSLGQESLYEQYF.

Here the CDR3 DNA reads TGTGCCAGCAGGGCAAGGGAGGGTGGGGCCAACGTCCTGACTTTC. This encodes CASRAREGGANVLTF. This chain joins TRBV2 and TRBJ2-6; TRBD2 aligns across 7 bases. Per germline, CDR1 SNHLY and CDR2 FYNNEI. With V trimmed by 6 bases and J by 3 bases, 5 bases remained unmatched. The length of the CDR3 is 15 residues.

This clonotype came up many times. This chain links TRBV7-2 with TRBJ2-5; 9 bases match TRBD2. The CDR3 consists of 15 residues. CDR1 and CDR2 from the germline V gene are SGHTA and FQGNSA. Germline trimming cut 5 bases from V and 1 base from J; bases unmatched to any gene: 5. CDR3 in amino acids: CASSPGLAVQETQYF. DNA for the CDR3: TGTGCCAGCAGCCCGGGACTAGCTGTCCAAGAGACCCAGTACTTC.

This clonotype was seen just once. This chain uses TRBV7-3 with TRBJ2-4; a weak D match, TRBD2 (6 bases). V lost 5 bases and J lost 7, with 12 bases in between. This CDR3 has 13 residues. Germline loops: CDR1 SGHTA, CDR2 FQGTGA. The DNA of the CDR3 is TGTGCCAGCAGCGGAACCGGAGGGAACATTCAGTACTTC. This gives the protein CASSGTGGNIQYF.

At least ten counts were recorded for this clonotype. The chain links TRBV7-6 to TRBJ1-1; D is undetermined. The germline gives CDR1 SGHVS, CDR2 FNYEAQ. The V end was cut by 6 bases, the J end by 1 base, with 9 bases between. The CDR3 sequence is 13 residues long. This CDR3 is CASRQTPNTEAFF. The DNA of the CDR3 is TGTGCCAGCAGACAAACCCCGAACACTGAAGCTTTCTTT.

This clonotype was observed many times. The V and J genes are TRBV10-3 and TRBJ1-2, with 10 bases lining up with TRBD1. The CDR3 loop spans 18 amino acids. After removal of 0 bases from V and 2 bases from J, the junction contained 9 bases not matched to a gene. In germline, CDR1 is ENHRY, CDR2 SYGVKD. The DNA of the CDR3 is TGTGCCATCAGTGAGTCCGGGACAGGGGCCGGACGCAACTATGGCTACACCTTC. It translates to CAISESGTGAGRNYGYTF.

V and J are TRBV12-3 or TRBV12-4 and TRBJ2-3; D is tentatively TRBD1 or TRBD2 (6 bases each). V was cut by 6 bases and J by 1 base, with 8 bases left in between. The CDR3 loop spans 13 amino acids. The CDR3 nucleotides read TGTGCCAGCAGCCGGGGGCGCACAGATACGCAGTATTTT. Encoded protein: CASSRGRTDTQYF.